The present T cell receptor beta chain was sequenced within a study of CD8 T cells in Susac syndrome. Roughly 0.45 to 1 ug RNA was reverse transcribed with random hexamers. TCRdb fed the immunoSEQ multiplex PCR reads into MiXCR, producing one record per CDR3 protein. The sample has some 400,000 distinct CDR3 sequences, more than 80% seen once. There are 15 residues in the CDR3. CDR1 is MNHEY, CDR2 SVGAGI, per germline. The J segment lost 0 bases and the V segment lost 8 bases, leaving 7 bases of the junction unmatched. The chain uses TRBV6-5 and TRBJ2-3; the match to TRBD1 covers 8 bases. The specimen was CD8+ T cells from PBMCs. This receptor was obtained from a human donor with multiple sclerosis. The CDR3 DNA follows: TGTGCCAGCGTACAGGGGGACCTTAGCACAGATACGCAGTATTTT. Protein sequence: CASVQGDLSTDTQYF.